This is a list of T cell receptor beta chains from one sample in a study of long-term antiretroviral therapy in people with HIV. Measured with immunoSEQ multiplex PCR; TCRdb has only the in-frame clones, and not every one. Of about 12,000 clones in the sample, over 70% are singletons; the top ten hold more than 9%. The input for sequencing was unsorted PBMCs, taken 0.8 years before starting antiretroviral therapy. These receptors originate from a woman between 40 and 50 years old with HIV. Each CDR3 is given with its conserved first and last residue. Fields, in order: CDR3 DNA, CDR3 protein, J gene, D gene, V gene, clone size. D genes are given only for firm matches. Not all rows give a size; the values are once, few, many and, for expanded clones, a class.

DNA: TGTGCCAGCAGTTACGGACAGCTCTATGGCTACACCTTC
CDR3: CASSYGQLYGYTF
J: TRBJ1-2
D: NA
V: TRBV7-2
size: few

DNA: TGTGCCAGCAGCTTAAAATCTCCGGGACCTAGCTCCTACGAGCAGTACTTC
CDR3: CASSLKSPGPSSYEQYF
J: TRBJ2-7
D: NA
V: TRBV7-2
size: NA

DNA: TGTGCCAGTATGGGGAAGGGGTTCAACGAGCAGTACTTC
CDR3: CASMGKGFNEQYF
J: TRBJ2-7
D: NA
V: TRBV19
size: NA

DNA: TGTGCCAGCAGGACAGGGGCGTCCAACGAGCAGTACTTC
CDR3: CASRTGASNEQYF
J: TRBJ2-7
D: TRBD1
V: TRBV27
size: few

DNA: TGTGCCAGCAGCTTAGGAGGGGACAGGAGTTATGGCTACACCTTC
CDR3: CASSLGGDRSYGYTF
J: TRBJ1-2
D: TRBD1
V: TRBV7-2
size: NA

DNA: TGCGCCAGCAGCTTGGGGGTCGGACACTCTGGAAACACCATATATTTT
CDR3: CASSLGVGHSGNTIYF
J: TRBJ1-3
D: NA
V: TRBV5-1
size: NA

DNA: TGTGCCAGCAGCTTACTTACAGAGTATTATGGCTACACCTTC
CDR3: CASSLLTEYYGYTF
J: TRBJ1-2
D: NA
V: TRBV5-6
size: NA

DNA: TGTGCCAGCTCACCATGGGGGACGGAGACCCAGTACTTC
CDR3: CASSPWGTETQYF
J: TRBJ2-5
D: NA
V: TRBV18
size: NA

DNA: TGCGCCAGCAGCTTGGCCAGACAGGACGTGGAGACCCAGTACTTC
CDR3: CASSLARQDVETQYF
J: TRBJ2-5
D: NA
V: TRBV5-1
size: NA

DNA: TGTGCCAGCACCCTCCCCGCGGGAGGGCCCGGCGGGGAGCTGTTTTTT
CDR3: CASTLPAGGPGGELFF
J: TRBJ2-2
D: TRBD2
V: TRBV7-9
size: NA

DNA: TGTGCCAGCAGTAAAGGGGGCCATTACGAGCAGTACTTC
CDR3: CASSKGGHYEQYF
J: TRBJ2-7
D: TRBD1
V: TRBV27
size: NA

DNA: TGTGCCAGCAGTTCACAAACGGCTGGTCCCAACGAGCAGTACTTC
CDR3: CASSSQTAGPNEQYF
J: TRBJ2-7
D: NA
V: TRBV27
size: NA

DNA: TGTGCCAGCAGGGCTCTAGCGGGAGGGGGAAATGAGCAGTTCTTC
CDR3: CASRALAGGGNEQFF
J: TRBJ2-1
D: TRBD2
V: TRBV11-2
size: NA

DNA: TGTGCCAGCAGTTACAAAGGGTGGGAGCAGTACTTC
CDR3: CASSYKGWEQYF
J: TRBJ2-7
D: NA
V: TRBV6-5
size: NA

DNA: TGTGCCAGCAGTGTGCGGGGACACCTTATGGGCACTGAAGCTTTCTTT
CDR3: CASSVRGHLMGTEAFF
J: TRBJ1-1
D: NA
V: TRBV6-1
size: NA

DNA: TGTGCCAGCAGTTACGGCCAGGGGCTAGGTCATGAAAAACTGTTTTTT
CDR3: CASSYGQGLGHEKLFF
J: TRBJ1-4
D: NA
V: TRBV6-6
size: NA

DNA: TGTGCCAGTAACCCGTTGACAGGGATTGGCAATCAGCCCCAGCATTTT
CDR3: CASNPLTGIGNQPQHF
J: TRBJ1-5
D: TRBD1
V: TRBV19
size: NA

DNA: TGTGCCAGCAGCTTAGCGGGAGGCAACTACAATGAGCAGTTCTTC
CDR3: CASSLAGGNYNEQFF
J: TRBJ2-1
D: NA
V: TRBV7-8
size: medium-sized

DNA: TGTGCCAGCAGCACTCGGACTAGCGGCTCCTACGAGCAGTACTTC
CDR3: CASSTRTSGSYEQYF
J: TRBJ2-7
D: TRBD2
V: TRBV7-9
size: NA

DNA: TGTGCCAGTAGCCAAGGACAGGTTTACTTCTCTGGAAACACCATATATTTT
CDR3: CASSQGQVYFSGNTIYF
J: TRBJ1-3
D: TRBD1
V: TRBV19
size: NA

DNA: TGCGCCAGCAGTCACGCGGGACAGGGGGACACCGGGGAGCTGTTTTTT
CDR3: CASSHAGQGDTGELFF
J: TRBJ2-2
D: TRBD1
V: TRBV23-1
size: NA

DNA: TGTGCCAGTAGTCCTACTTGGGGAGCGTCCTACGAGCAGTACTTC
CDR3: CASSPTWGASYEQYF
J: TRBJ2-7
D: NA
V: TRBV19
size: NA

DNA: TGTGCCAGCAGCCCCTCCGGCAGGAACACTGAAGCTTTCTTT
CDR3: CASSPSGRNTEAFF
J: TRBJ1-1
D: NA
V: TRBV6-6
size: NA

DNA: TGTGCCAGCAGCTTAGCCGGACAGGGGCAGGGAAACACCATATATTTT
CDR3: CASSLAGQGQGNTIYF
J: TRBJ1-3
D: TRBD1
V: TRBV7-9
size: NA

DNA: TGCAGCGTTTACAGGGGGATGGCTTTCTTT
CDR3: CSVYRGMAFF
J: TRBJ1-1
D: TRBD1
V: TRBV29-1
size: NA

DNA: TGTGCCAGCAGCTTGTCAGGGGACTACGAGCAGTACTTC
CDR3: CASSLSGDYEQYF
J: TRBJ2-7
D: NA
V: TRBV7-6
size: once

DNA: TGCGCCAGCAGCGGGATCGCGGAGGGAAACACCATATATTTT
CDR3: CASSGIAEGNTIYF
J: TRBJ1-3
D: NA
V: TRBV4-1
size: NA

DNA: TGTGCCAGCAGTTACTCGTCGGACCTAGGGTACGAGCAGTACTTC
CDR3: CASSYSSDLGYEQYF
J: TRBJ2-7
D: NA
V: TRBV6-5
size: NA

DNA: TGTGCCAGCAGCTGGACAGGGTTGGCCTACGAGCAGTACTTC
CDR3: CASSWTGLAYEQYF
J: TRBJ2-7
D: TRBD1
V: TRBV5-6
size: NA

DNA: TGTGCCAGCAGCCGGAGAGGGTTGTTACACAATGAGCAGTTCTTC
CDR3: CASSRRGLLHNEQFF
J: TRBJ2-1
D: NA
V: TRBV5-5
size: NA